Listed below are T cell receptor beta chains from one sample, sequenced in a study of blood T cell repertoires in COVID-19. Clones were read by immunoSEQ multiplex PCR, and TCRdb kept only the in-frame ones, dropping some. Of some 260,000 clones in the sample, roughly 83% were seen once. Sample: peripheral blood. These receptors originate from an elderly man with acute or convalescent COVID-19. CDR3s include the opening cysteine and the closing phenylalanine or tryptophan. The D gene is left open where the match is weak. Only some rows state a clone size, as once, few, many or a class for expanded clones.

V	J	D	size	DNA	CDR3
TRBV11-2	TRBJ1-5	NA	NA	TGTGCCAGCAGCTTAGACTCCCCCAATCAGCCCCAGCATTTT	CASSLDSPNQPQHF
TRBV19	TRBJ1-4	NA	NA	TGTGCCAGTAGTAGCCGGAGTAATGAAAAACTGTTTTTT	CASSSRSNEKLFF
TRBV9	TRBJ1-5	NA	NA	TGTGCCAGCAGCCGGGGGAATCAGCCCCAGCATTTT	CASSRGNQPQHF
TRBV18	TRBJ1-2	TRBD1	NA	TGTGCCAGCTCACCAGGAACACAGGGGAACGGCTACACCTTC	CASSPGTQGNGYTF
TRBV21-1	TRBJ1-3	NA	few	TGTGCCAGCAGCAAAGAGGACAGGGTAGGAAACACCATATATTTT	CASSKEDRVGNTIYF
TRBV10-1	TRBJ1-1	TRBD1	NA	TGCGCCAGCAGTTACAACCAGGACAGGGGACCCACTGAAGCTTTCTTT	CASSYNQDRGPTEAFF
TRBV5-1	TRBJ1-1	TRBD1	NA	TGCGCCAGCAGCTTTTCCGCCTTGGACAGGGGGGTTGGGGAAGCTTTCTTT	CASSFSALDRGVGEAFF
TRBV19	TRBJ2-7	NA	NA	TGTGCCAGTAGGCCGGGAGCAAACTCCTACGAGCAGTACTTC	CASRPGANSYEQYF
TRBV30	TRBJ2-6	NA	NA	TGTGCCTGGAGTTCCTTGGTAGGCCAAAAAACGGGTGGGGCCAACGTCCTGACTTTC	CAWSSLVGQKTGGANVLTF
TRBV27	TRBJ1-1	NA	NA	TGTGCCAGCAGTCGCAGGGCCTTGGACACTGAAGCTTTCTTT	CASSRRALDTEAFF
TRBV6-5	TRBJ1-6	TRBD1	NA	TGTGCCAGCAGACCCGGGACAGGGAATAATTCACCCCTCCACTTT	CASRPGTGNNSPLHF
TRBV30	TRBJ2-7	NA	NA	TGTGCCTGTGCTGGGGGCAGGTACGAGCAGTACTTC	CACAGGRYEQYF
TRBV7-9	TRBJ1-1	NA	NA	TGTGCCAGCAGCTTATCGGGGGTTCGGGGCACTGAAGCTTTCTTT	CASSLSGVRGTEAFF
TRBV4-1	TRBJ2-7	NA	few	TGCGCCAGCAGCCAAGATCCCTCCGGAGGCGGGGAGCAGTACTTC	CASSQDPSGGGEQYF
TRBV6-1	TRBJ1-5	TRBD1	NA	TGTGCCAGCAGTGAGTACGGACAGGGCAATCAGCCCCAGCATTTT	CASSEYGQGNQPQHF
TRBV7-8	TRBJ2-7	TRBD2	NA	TGTGCCAGCAGCCCTAGGACTAGCCCCCCACCAACCGAGCAGTACTTC	CASSPRTSPPPTEQYF
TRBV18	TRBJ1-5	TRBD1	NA	TGTGCCAGCTCACCCGGGACAGGGGGCAATCAGCCCCAGCATTTT	CASSPGTGGNQPQHF
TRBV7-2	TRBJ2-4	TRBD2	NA	TGTGCCAGCAGCTTAGAATCGGCGGGGGGGAACATTCAGTACTTC	CASSLESAGGNIQYF
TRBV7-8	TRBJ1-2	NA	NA	TGTGCCAGCAGCTTAGCGTCCAGGGCGCTAGGTGGCTATGGCTACACCTTC	CASSLASRALGGYGYTF
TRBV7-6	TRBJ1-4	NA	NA	TGTGCCAGCAGCTTAGAGGAGAGGGCTAATGAAAAACTGTTTTTT	CASSLEERANEKLFF
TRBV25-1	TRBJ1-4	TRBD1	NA	TGTGCCAGCAGGCCTAAAGGGGGCTTAAATGAAAAACTGTTTTTT	CASRPKGGLNEKLFF
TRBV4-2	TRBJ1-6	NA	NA	TGTGCCAGCAGCGCGAGACAGAATTATAATTCACCCCTCCACTTT	CASSARQNYNSPLHF
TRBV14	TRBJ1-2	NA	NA	TGTGCCAGCAGCCTTACAGGGACCAACTATGGCTACACCTTC	CASSLTGTNYGYTF
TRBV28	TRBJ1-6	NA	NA	TGTGCCAGCCAAAGGGGAGGGATCTATAATTCACCCCTCCACTTT	CASQRGGIYNSPLHF
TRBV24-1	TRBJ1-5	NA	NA	TGTGCCACCAGTGCCCAGGGCGGGGGAGGCAATCAGCCCCAGCATTTT	CATSAQGGGGNQPQHF
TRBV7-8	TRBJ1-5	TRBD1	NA	TGTGCCAGCAGCTCCCGGGCACAGGGGGTTAGCAATCAGCCCCAGCATTTT	CASSSRAQGVSNQPQHF
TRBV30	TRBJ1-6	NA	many	TGTGCCTGGAGTTTAACCGGGACAATGAATTCACCCCTCCACTTT	CAWSLTGTMNSPLHF
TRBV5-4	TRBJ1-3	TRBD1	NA	TGTGCCAGCAGGTCCGGGGACAGGGGGCAAAACACCATATATTTT	CASRSGDRGQNTIYF
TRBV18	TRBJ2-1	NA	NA	TGTGCCAGCTCACCGACGGGACTCCCGGAGAGGAATGAGCAGTTCTTC	CASSPTGLPERNEQFF
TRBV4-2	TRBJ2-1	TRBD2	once	TGTGCCAGCGGGGGGCGGGAGGTAAGCTCCTACAATGAGCAGTTCTTC	CASGGREVSSYNEQFF
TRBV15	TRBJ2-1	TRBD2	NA	TGTGCCACCAGTAGAAAGGCTAGCGGGAGTACCCTCCATGAGCAGTTCTTC	CATSRKASGSTLHEQFF
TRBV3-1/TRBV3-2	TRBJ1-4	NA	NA	TGTGCCAGCAGCTTCCATTGGGGGGGCGCGTCAACTAATGAAAAACTGTTTTTT	CASSFHWGGASTNEKLFF
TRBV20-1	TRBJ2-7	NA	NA	TGCAGTGCTAGTCTTCCGCGGGATCCCTACGAGCAGTACTTC	CSASLPRDPYEQYF
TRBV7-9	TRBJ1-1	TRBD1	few	TGTGCCAGCAGTCGGGACAGTCAGGCCACTGAAGCTTTCTTT	CASSRDSQATEAFF
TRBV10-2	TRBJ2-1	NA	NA	TGCGCCAGCAGAAGTCTATACAATGAGCAGTTCTTC	CASRSLYNEQFF
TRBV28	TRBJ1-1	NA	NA	TGTGCCAGCAGCCTAACAGGGCCGACTGAAGCTTTCTTT	CASSLTGPTEAFF
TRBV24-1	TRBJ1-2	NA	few	TGTGCCACCAGTGATCACCGGGAGTCTTATGGCTACACCTTC	CATSDHRESYGYTF
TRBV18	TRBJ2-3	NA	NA	TGTGCCAGCTCATCGCGAACAGGGTTCACAGATACGCAGTATTTT	CASSSRTGFTDTQYF
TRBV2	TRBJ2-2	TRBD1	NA	TGTGCCAGCAGAGGACAGGGGACGAACACCGGGGAGCTGTTTTTT	CASRGQGTNTGELFF
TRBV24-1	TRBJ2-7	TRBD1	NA	TGTGCCACCAGTACCTGGGACAGGGTCTACTTC	CATSTWDRVYF
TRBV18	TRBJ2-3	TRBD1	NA	TGTGCCAGCTCTCCGGGACAGACAGCCACAGATACGCAGTATTTT	CASSPGQTATDTQYF